These T cell receptor beta chains were read from a single sample in a study of vaccination effects on CD4 cells after COVID-19. TCRdb keeps only in-frame clones here, not all; method: immunoSEQ multiplex PCR. The table has approximately 25,000 clones, 75% to 80% seen once. No cognate antigen is known for these TCRs. This sample comprised CD4+ T cells from PBMCs cultured with SARS-CoV-2 spike peptides, obtained after COVID-19 vaccination. Receptors originate from a human donor who received a COVID-19 vaccine. Some clones in this sample may be carry-over from other donors' samples. The CDR3 runs from the conserved cysteine through the conserved F or W. D genes are given only for firm matches. Where a row states a size, it is once, few, many or the class of an expanded clone; other rows omit it.

d_call j_call cdr3_length v_call clone_size cdr3_aa cdr3_nt
- TRBJ2-5 15 TRBV5-1 once CASSLLRTYQETQYF TGCGCCAGCAGCTTGCTTCGGACATACCAAGAGACCCAGTACTTC
- TRBJ2-6 12 TRBV6-2/TRBV6-3 - CASSYHSNVLTF TGTGCCAGCAGTTACCATTCGAACGTCCTGACTTTC
- TRBJ2-3 11 TRBV20-1 once CSAQVGDTQYF TGCAGTGCTCAAGTCGGGGATACGCAGTATTTT
TRBD1 TRBJ1-2 15 TRBV10-3 - CAISDPDRVQGGYTF TGTGCCATCAGTGATCCAGACAGGGTACAGGGTGGCTACACCTTC
- TRBJ2-1 17 TRBV3-1/TRBV3-2 once CASSLGAGRSSYNEQFF TGTGCCAGCAGCCTAGGGGCGGGACGCAGCTCCTACAATGAGCAGTTCTTC
- TRBJ1-5 15 TRBV18 few CASSPTGGAGQPQHF TGTGCCAGCTCACCAACGGGGGGGGCCGGTCAGCCCCAGCATTTT
- TRBJ1-1 15 TRBV5-1 - CASSQMTGGNTEAFF TGCGCCAGCAGCCAAATGACCGGGGGTAACACTGAAGCTTTCTTT
TRBD1 TRBJ1-2 13 TRBV6-5 - CASSRTGAYGYTF TGTGCCAGCAGTCGGACAGGGGCCTATGGCTACACCTTC
- TRBJ2-1 14 TRBV7-9 - CASSLGDRYNEQFF TGTGCCAGCAGCTTAGGGGACCGTTACAATGAGCAGTTCTTC
- TRBJ2-5 14 TRBV7-8 - CASRFLSGEETQYF TGTGCCAGCAGATTCCTTAGCGGAGAAGAGACCCAGTACTTC
- TRBJ2-1 11 TRBV7-8 few CASSLKYEQFF TGTGCCAGCAGCTTAAAATATGAGCAGTTCTTC
- TRBJ1-5 14 TRBV7-2 - CASSLSPINQPQHF TGTGCCAGCAGCTTATCACCGATCAATCAGCCCCAGCATTTT
- TRBJ1-4 15 TRBV4-1 - CASSQVPGSNEKLFF TGCGCCAGCAGCCAAGTTCCAGGGAGTAATGAAAAACTGTTTTTT
- TRBJ1-5 16 TRBV6-6 - CASRHNFGVSNQPQHF TGTGCCAGCAGACACAACTTCGGGGTTAGCAATCAGCCCCAGCATTTT
- TRBJ1-6 17 TRBV19 - CASSQYGVRDYNSPLHF TGTGCCAGTAGCCAGTACGGGGTCAGGGACTATAATTCACCCCTCCACTTT
- TRBJ1-2 15 TRBV6-5 - CASSKPGLGIYGYTF TGTGCCAGCAGTAAGCCGGGACTGGGGATCTATGGCTACACCTTC
- TRBJ2-6 16 TRBV19 - CASSIAGLWGANVLTF TGTGCCAGTAGTATAGCGGGCCTCTGGGGGGCCAACGTCCTGACTTTC
- TRBJ1-5 14 TRBV19 few CASSTDSYNQPQHF TGTGCCAGTAGTACTGACAGCTACAATCAGCCCCAGCATTTT
- TRBJ2-5 14 TRBV5-1 - CASSLGSTEETQYF TGCGCCAGCAGCTTGGGGTCCACCGAAGAGACCCAGTACTTC
TRBD1 TRBJ2-3 14 TRBV5-6 once CASSLTGETDTQYF TGTGCCAGCAGTTTGACAGGGGAAACAGATACGCAGTATTTT
- TRBJ1-2 16 TRBV7-2 - CASSSHTNILNYGYTF TGTGCCAGCAGCTCTCATACGAATATACTTAACTATGGCTACACCTTC
- TRBJ1-5 15 TRBV18 once CASSPPGAGNQPQHF TGTGCCAGCTCACCGCCCGGGGCGGGCAATCAGCCCCAGCATTTT
TRBD1 TRBJ2-5 14 TRBV5-1 - CASSPRQGAETQYF TGCGCCAGCAGCCCAAGACAGGGCGCAGAGACCCAGTACTTC
- TRBJ2-5 13 TRBV15 - CATSFGGLGTQYF TGTGCCACCAGCTTCGGGGGCCTCGGGACCCAGTACTTC
- TRBJ2-2 18 TRBV7-6 - CASSLVFSGRGNTGELFF TGTGCCAGCAGCTTAGTTTTCTCGGGCCGAGGAAACACCGGGGAGCTGTTTTTT
TRBD1 TRBJ1-1 13 TRBV3-1/TRBV3-2 - CASAGTANTEAFF TGTGCCAGCGCGGGGACAGCGAACACTGAAGCTTTCTTT
TRBD1 TRBJ1-4 16 TRBV3-1/TRBV3-2 - CASSPGTGVTNEKLFF TGTGCCAGCAGCCCCGGGACAGGGGTCACTAATGAAAAACTGTTTTTT
- TRBJ1-2 12 TRBV30 - CAWTLADYGYTF TGTGCCTGGACACTTGCAGACTATGGCTACACCTTC
TRBD1 TRBJ2-5 13 TRBV5-4 - CASSLEGGETQYF TGTGCCAGCAGCTTGGAAGGGGGCGAGACCCAGTACTTC
- TRBJ1-2 13 TRBV2 - CASRVDRSYGYTF TGTGCCAGCAGGGTTGACAGGTCCTATGGCTACACCTTC
- TRBJ1-5 13 TRBV6-5 - CASRAGGNQPQHF TGTGCCAGCAGAGCAGGGGGCAATCAGCCCCAGCATTTT
- TRBJ1-6 14 TRBV7-2 - CASSLGGVSSPLHF TGTGCCAGCAGCTTAGGGGGGGTAAGTTCACCCCTCCACTTT
- TRBJ1-4 11 TRBV6-4 - CASTIHEKLFF TGTGCCAGCACCATACATGAAAAACTGTTTTTT
- TRBJ1-1 14 TRBV6-6 - CASSSQAGPTEAFF TGTGCCAGCAGCTCGCAAGCGGGCCCCACTGAAGCTTTCTTT
TRBD2 TRBJ2-1 16 TRBV5-1 few CASSFRAGGPYNEQFF TGCGCCAGCAGCTTTCGTGCGGGGGGCCCCTACAATGAGCAGTTCTTC
- TRBJ2-5 13 TRBV4-3 - CASSQANQETQYF TGCGCCAGCAGCCAGGCTAACCAAGAGACCCAGTACTTC
- TRBJ1-1 12 TRBV18 few CASSSAGVEAFF TGTGCCAGCTCGTCCGCAGGGGTTGAAGCTTTCTTT
- TRBJ2-5 14 TRBV18 - CASSPLGIGETQYF TGTGCCAGCTCACCACTTGGTATAGGGGAGACCCAGTACTTC
- TRBJ2-2 14 TRBV3-1/TRBV3-2 - CASRRAVSTGELFF TGTGCCAGCAGGAGAGCGGTATCGACCGGGGAGCTGTTTTTT
- TRBJ2-3 15 TRBV9 - CASRPGRGSTDTQYF TGTGCCAGCAGACCGGGACGGGGAAGCACAGATACGCAGTATTTT
- TRBJ1-5 13 TRBV18 - CASSQDGNQPQHF TGTGCCAGCTCCCAGGACGGAAATCAGCCCCAGCATTTT
- TRBJ1-2 14 TRBV6-6 - CASSYSTRKDGYTF TGTGCCAGCAGTTACTCGACACGTAAGGATGGCTACACCTTC
- TRBJ2-1 11 TRBV5-4 - CASTFYNEQFF TGTGCCAGCACCTTTTACAATGAGCAGTTCTTC
- TRBJ1-4 15 TRBV6-5 - CASSREPSLGEKLFF TGTGCCAGCAGTCGAGAGCCTTCTTTGGGGGAAAAACTGTTTTTT
TRBD2 TRBJ2-3 20 TRBV13 - CASSFAFGWTSGGPGDTQYF TGTGCCAGCAGCTTTGCTTTCGGGTGGACTAGCGGGGGGCCAGGAGATACGCAGTATTTT
TRBD1 TRBJ2-3 11 TRBV19 once CASSYRGTQYF TGTGCCAGTAGTTACAGGGGTACGCAGTATTTT
- TRBJ1-5 13 TRBV7-2 - CASSSQQDQPQHF TGTGCCAGCAGCTCCCAACAGGATCAGCCCCAGCATTTT
- TRBJ1-1 15 TRBV9 few CASSVDPQRDTEAFF TGTGCCAGCAGCGTAGATCCCCAAAGGGACACTGAAGCTTTCTTT
- TRBJ1-1 18 TRBV21-1 - CASSQTRQATKDGTEAFF TGTGCCAGCAGCCAAACTCGACAAGCCACCAAGGATGGCACTGAAGCTTTCTTT
- TRBJ2-5 15 TRBV18 - CASSQTRVYQETQYF TGTGCCAGCTCCCAGACCAGGGTGTACCAAGAGACCCAGTACTTC
- TRBJ1-6 14 TRBV15 few CATSRGGSYSPLHF TGTGCCACCAGCAGAGGAGGCTCATATTCACCCCTCCACTTT
- TRBJ2-1 15 TRBV24-1 few CATSAGDGQTNEQFF TGTGCCACCAGTGCTGGGGACGGCCAAACCAATGAGCAGTTCTTC